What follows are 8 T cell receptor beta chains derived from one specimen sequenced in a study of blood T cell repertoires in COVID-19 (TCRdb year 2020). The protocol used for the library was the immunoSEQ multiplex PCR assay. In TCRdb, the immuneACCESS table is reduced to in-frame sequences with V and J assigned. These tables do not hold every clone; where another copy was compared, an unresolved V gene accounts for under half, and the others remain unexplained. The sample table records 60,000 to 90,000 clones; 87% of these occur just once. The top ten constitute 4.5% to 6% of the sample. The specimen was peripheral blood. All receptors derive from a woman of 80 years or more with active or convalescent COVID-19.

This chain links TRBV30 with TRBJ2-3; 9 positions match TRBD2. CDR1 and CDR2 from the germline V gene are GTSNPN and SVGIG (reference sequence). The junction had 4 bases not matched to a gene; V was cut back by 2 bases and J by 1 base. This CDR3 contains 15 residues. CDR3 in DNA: TGTGCCTGGAGTCGGGCGGGGGGGCGCACAGATACGCAGTATTTT. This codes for CAWSRAGGRTDTQYF. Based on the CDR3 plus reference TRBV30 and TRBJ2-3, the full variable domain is SQTIHQWPATLVQPVGSPLSLECTVEGTSNPNLYWYRQAAGRGLQLLFYSVGIGQISSEVPQNLSASRPQDRQFILSSKKLLLSDSGFYLCAWSRAGGRTDTQYFGPGTRLTVL.

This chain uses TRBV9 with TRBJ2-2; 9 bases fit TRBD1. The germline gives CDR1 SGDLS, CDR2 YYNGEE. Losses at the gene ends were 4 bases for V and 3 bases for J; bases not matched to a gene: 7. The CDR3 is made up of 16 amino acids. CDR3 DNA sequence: TGTGCCAGCAGCTTTTCGACAGGGGGGGACACCGGGGAGCTGTTTTTT. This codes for CASSFSTGGDTGELFF.

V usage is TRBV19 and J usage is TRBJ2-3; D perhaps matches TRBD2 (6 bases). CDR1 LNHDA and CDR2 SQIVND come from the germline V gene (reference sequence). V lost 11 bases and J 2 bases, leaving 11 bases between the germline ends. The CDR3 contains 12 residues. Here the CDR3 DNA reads TGTGCCCTCCGGGACTCCACAGATACGCAGTATTTT. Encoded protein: CALRDSTDTQYF.

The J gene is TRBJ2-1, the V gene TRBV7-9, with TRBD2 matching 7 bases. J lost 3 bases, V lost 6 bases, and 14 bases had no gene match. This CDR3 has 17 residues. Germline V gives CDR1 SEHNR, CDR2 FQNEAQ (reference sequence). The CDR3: CASSKSWDYGGYNEQFF. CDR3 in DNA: TGTGCCAGCAGTAAATCGTGGGACTATGGGGGCTACAATGAGCAGTTCTTC.

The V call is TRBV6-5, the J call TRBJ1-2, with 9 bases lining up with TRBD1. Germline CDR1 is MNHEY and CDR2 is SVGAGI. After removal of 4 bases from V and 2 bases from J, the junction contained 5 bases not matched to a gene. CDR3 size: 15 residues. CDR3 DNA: TGTGCCAGCAGTTTCGGGGGGACAGGGAACTATGGCTACACCTTC. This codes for CASSFGGTGNYGYTF.

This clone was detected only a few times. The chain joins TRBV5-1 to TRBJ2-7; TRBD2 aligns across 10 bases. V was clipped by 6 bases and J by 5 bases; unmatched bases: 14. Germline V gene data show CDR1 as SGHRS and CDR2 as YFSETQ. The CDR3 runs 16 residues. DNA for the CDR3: TGCGCCAGCAACCACCCCCTAGCGGGAGAAAGGAACGAGCAGTACTTC. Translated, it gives CASNHPLAGERNEQYF.

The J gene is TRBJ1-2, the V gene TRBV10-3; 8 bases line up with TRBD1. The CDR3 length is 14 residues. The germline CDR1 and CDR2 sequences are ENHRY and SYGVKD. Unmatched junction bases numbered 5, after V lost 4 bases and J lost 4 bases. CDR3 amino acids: CAISGRTGSYGYTF. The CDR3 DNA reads TGTGCCATCAGTGGTAGGACAGGGTCCTATGGCTACACCTTC.

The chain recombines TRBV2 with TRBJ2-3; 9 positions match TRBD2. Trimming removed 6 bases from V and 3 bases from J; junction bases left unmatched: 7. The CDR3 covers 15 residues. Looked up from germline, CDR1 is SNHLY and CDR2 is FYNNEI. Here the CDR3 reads CASRVIAGATDTQYF. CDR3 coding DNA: TGTGCCAGCAGAGTCATAGCGGGGGCGACAGATACGCAGTATTTT.